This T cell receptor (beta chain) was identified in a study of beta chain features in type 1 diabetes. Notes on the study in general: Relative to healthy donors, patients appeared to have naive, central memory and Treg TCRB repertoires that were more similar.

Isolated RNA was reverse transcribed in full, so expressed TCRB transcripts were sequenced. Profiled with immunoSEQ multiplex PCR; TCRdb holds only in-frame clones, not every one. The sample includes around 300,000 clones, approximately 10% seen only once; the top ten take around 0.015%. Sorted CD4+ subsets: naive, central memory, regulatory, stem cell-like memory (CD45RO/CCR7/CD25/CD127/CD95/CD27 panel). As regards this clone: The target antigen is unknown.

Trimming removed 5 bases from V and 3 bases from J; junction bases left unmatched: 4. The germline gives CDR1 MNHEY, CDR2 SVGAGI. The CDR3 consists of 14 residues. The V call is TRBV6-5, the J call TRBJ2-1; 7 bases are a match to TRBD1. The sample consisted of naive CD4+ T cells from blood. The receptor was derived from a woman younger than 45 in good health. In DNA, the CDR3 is TGTGCCAGCAGTCCGGGACAGAGCTACAATGAGCAGTTCTTC. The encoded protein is CASSPGQSYNEQFF.